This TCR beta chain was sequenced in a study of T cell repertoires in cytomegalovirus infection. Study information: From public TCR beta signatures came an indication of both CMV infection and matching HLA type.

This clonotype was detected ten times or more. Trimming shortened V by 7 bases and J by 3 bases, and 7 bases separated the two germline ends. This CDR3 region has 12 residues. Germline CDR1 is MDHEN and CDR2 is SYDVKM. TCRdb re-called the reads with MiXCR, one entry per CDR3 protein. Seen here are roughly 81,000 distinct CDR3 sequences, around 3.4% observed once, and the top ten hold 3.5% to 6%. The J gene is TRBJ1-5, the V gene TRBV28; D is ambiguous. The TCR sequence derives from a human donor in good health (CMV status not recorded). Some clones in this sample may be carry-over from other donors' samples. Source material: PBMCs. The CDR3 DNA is TGTGCCAGCAATCGGTTCAATCAGCCCCAGCATTTT. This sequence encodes CASNRFNQPQHF.